This is a list of T cell receptor beta chains from one sample in a study of cytomegalovirus exposure and HLA in healthy donors. Clones were read by immunoSEQ multiplex PCR, and TCRdb kept only the in-frame ones, dropping some. The sample lists just over 150,000 clones, around 80% occurring once. The material sequenced was PBMCs. These receptor sequences come from a male donor in good health and CMV-seropositive. The CDR3 runs from the conserved cysteine through the conserved F or W. The D gene is left open where the match is weak. Expanded clones are given a class, and other clones once, few, many or no size at all.

d_gene: TRBD2; abundance: NA; v_gene: TRBV5-5; j_gene: TRBJ2-3; CDR3aa: CASSFSLAGAPSTDTQYF; CDR3nt: TGTGCCAGCAGCTTCTCCCTAGCGGGAGCCCCTAGCACAGATACGCAGTATTTT
d_gene: TRBD2; abundance: NA; v_gene: TRBV2; j_gene: TRBJ2-1; CDR3aa: CASSEARTSGRYEQFF; CDR3nt: TGTGCCAGCAGTGAAGCGCGGACTAGCGGGAGATATGAGCAGTTCTTC
d_gene: NA; abundance: few; v_gene: TRBV2; j_gene: TRBJ1-2; CDR3aa: CASSEGSPLAGYTF; CDR3nt: TGTGCCAGCAGTGAGGGCAGCCCCCTCGCCGGCTACACCTTC
d_gene: NA; abundance: NA; v_gene: TRBV10-1; j_gene: TRBJ1-5; CDR3aa: CASEGGSYDQPQHF; CDR3nt: TGCGCCAGCGAGGGGGGGTCGTACGATCAGCCCCAGCATTTT
d_gene: TRBD1; abundance: once; v_gene: TRBV6-1; j_gene: TRBJ2-7; CDR3aa: CASSEAGQGAGEQYF; CDR3nt: TGTGCCAGCAGTGAAGCAGGGCAGGGGGCGGGTGAGCAGTACTTC
d_gene: TRBD2; abundance: NA; v_gene: TRBV27; j_gene: TRBJ2-1; CDR3aa: CASSPLGTTIRNEQFF; CDR3nt: TGTGCCAGCAGTCCTCTAGGGACTACCATCCGCAATGAGCAGTTCTTC
d_gene: TRBD1; abundance: NA; v_gene: TRBV6-1; j_gene: TRBJ2-7; CDR3aa: CASRPDRSSSYEQYF; CDR3nt: TGTGCCAGCAGGCCGGACAGGTCCTCTTCCTACGAGCAGTACTTC
d_gene: TRBD2; abundance: few; v_gene: TRBV29-1; j_gene: TRBJ2-2; CDR3aa: CSVEVVAGGRTGELFF; CDR3nt: TGCAGCGTTGAAGTGGTAGCGGGAGGTCGTACCGGGGAGCTGTTTTTT
d_gene: TRBD2; abundance: NA; v_gene: TRBV7-6; j_gene: TRBJ2-7; CDR3aa: CASSRGLAGAYEQYF; CDR3nt: TGTGCCAGCAGCAGAGGACTAGCGGGAGCCTACGAGCAGTACTTC
d_gene: NA; abundance: NA; v_gene: TRBV4-2; j_gene: TRBJ1-1; CDR3aa: CASSQDPPGDTEAFF; CDR3nt: TGTGCCAGCAGCCAAGACCCGCCAGGGGACACTGAAGCTTTCTTT
d_gene: NA; abundance: NA; v_gene: TRBV11-2; j_gene: TRBJ2-7; CDR3aa: CASSPLTSSYEQYF; CDR3nt: TGTGCCAGCAGCCCTTTGACTAGCTCCTACGAGCAGTACTTC
d_gene: NA; abundance: NA; v_gene: TRBV28; j_gene: TRBJ1-6; CDR3aa: CASSPGRANSPLHF; CDR3nt: TGTGCCAGCAGTCCGGGGAGGGCGAATTCACCCCTCCACTTT
d_gene: NA; abundance: few; v_gene: TRBV7-8; j_gene: TRBJ2-5; CDR3aa: CASSNFRWGAQETQYF; CDR3nt: TGTGCCAGCAGCAACTTCCGGTGGGGAGCCCAAGAGACCCAGTACTTC